Listed here is a single TCR beta chain. The V and J ends lost 0 bases and 7 bases respectively, with 12 bases between them. Germline V gene data show CDR1 as GTSNPN and CDR2 as SVGIG (reference sequence). The CDR3 extends over 13 amino acids. Naive CD45RA+ and memory CD45RA-negative subsets were split from CD4+ cells. This record belongs to a study of shared clonotypes between healthy human individuals. Turning to the study itself: Donor composition was a couple of women and a few men, aged 18 to 49.

Method: immunoSEQ multiplex PCR; TCRdb's copy keeps in-frame clones and lacks some. The table includes some 2 million clones, approximately 95% detected once. This receptor was taken from a man aged 18 to 29 in good health. This chain connects TRBV30 to TRBJ1-2; weak D call: TRBD1 (6 bases). The sequencing sample was made of naive CD4+ T cells sorted from blood. Subset noted: CD45RA+ positively selected. In DNA form, the CDR3 reads TGTGCCTGGAGTGTCCCAGGGGTTAGTGGCTACACCTTC. Its protein is CAWSVPGVSGYTF.